Listed below are T cell receptor beta chains from one sample, sequenced in a study of spatial heterogeneity in lung cancer. Via MiXCR, TCRdb re-called the 5' RACE reads, giving one row per CDR3 protein. The sample shows 49,000 or so distinct CDR3 sequences, about 10% of them seen only once. Sequences were derived from PBMCs, sampled at follow-up. These receptors came from a male donor with early-stage non-small cell lung cancer. Both conserved end residues are part of each CDR3. Fields, in order: J gene, D gene, V gene, clone size, CDR3 protein, CDR3 DNA. D genes are given only for firm matches. Rows may omit the clone size; those that give it use once, few, many or a size class.

>TRBJ2-5|NA|TRBV20-1|NA
CSARAEEETQYF
TGCAGTGCTAGAGCGGAAGAAGAGACCCAGTACTTC
>TRBJ1-1|NA|TRBV4-3|many
CASSQGVDREAFF
TGCGCCAGCAGCCAAGGTGTTGACAGGGAAGCTTTCTTT
>TRBJ2-3|NA|TRBV2|NA
CASSEGEADMQYF
TGTGCCAGCAGTGAAGGGGAGGCAGATATGCAGTATTTT
>TRBJ1-4|TRBD1|TRBV7-9|many
CASSRQGATNEKLFF
TGTGCCAGCAGCCGACAGGGGGCAACTAATGAAAAACTGTTTTTT
>TRBJ1-2|TRBD1|TRBV13|many
CASSFSDRVNGYTF
TGTGCCAGCAGCTTCTCGGACAGGGTTAACGGCTACACCTTC
>TRBJ2-7|TRBD1|TRBV7-2|NA
CASSLAQGAAYEQYF
TGTGCCAGCAGCTTAGCGCAGGGGGCGGCCTACGAGCAGTACTTC
>TRBJ1-1|NA|TRBV7-9|NA
CASSLGLSGRTEAFF
TGTGCCAGCAGCTTAGGTCTATCGGGCCGGACTGAAGCTTTCTTT
>TRBJ1-5|NA|TRBV20-1|NA
CSARYPGRQPQHF
TGCAGTGCTAGATACCCAGGGCGGCAGCCCCAGCATTTT
>TRBJ2-7|NA|TRBV28|many
CASSLRSLSYEQYF
TGTGCCAGCAGTTTAAGGTCCCTCTCCTACGAGCAGTACTTC
>TRBJ2-4|TRBD1|TRBV11-3|many
CASSLGGGQGTIQYF
TGTGCCAGCAGCTTAGGAGGAGGACAGGGCACCATTCAGTACTTC
>TRBJ2-1|TRBD2|TRBV2|NA
CASSTDRGAYNEQFF
TGTGCCAGCAGTACGGACCGGGGGGCCTACAATGAGCAGTTCTTC
>TRBJ2-7|NA|TRBV20-1|many
CSARSPGNSYEQYF
TGCAGTGCTAGAAGTCCAGGGAACTCCTACGAGCAGTACTTC
>TRBJ1-5|TRBD1|TRBV2|NA
CASSARRQGDQPQHF
TGTGCCAGCAGTGCCCGGCGACAGGGAGATCAGCCCCAGCATTTT
>TRBJ2-5|NA|TRBV5-4|many
CASSPLFGRADSETQYF
TGTGCCAGCAGCCCGCTTTTCGGTAGGGCCGACTCTGAGACCCAGTACTTC
>TRBJ1-2|NA|TRBV10-2|NA
CASGQGIYGYTF
TGCGCCAGCGGGCAGGGGATATATGGCTACACCTTC
>TRBJ2-1|NA|TRBV5-1|NA
CASSLLSFLNEQFF
TGCGCCAGCAGCTTGCTGAGCTTTTTGAATGAGCAGTTCTTC
>TRBJ1-6|TRBD1|TRBV29-1|many
CSSSLDRENSPLHF
TGCAGCTCCTCCTTGGACAGGGAAAATTCACCCCTCCACTTT
>TRBJ1-1|TRBD1|TRBV5-4|few
CASSPTGGSTEAFF
TGTGCCAGCAGCCCAACAGGGGGCTCCACTGAAGCTTTCTTT
>TRBJ2-3|NA|TRBV12-3/TRBV12-4|NA
CASSLLDQVDTQYF
TGTGCCAGCAGTCTACTTGACCAGGTCGATACGCAGTATTTT
>TRBJ2-3|TRBD2|TRBV3-1|medium-sized
CASSQQLAPSTDTQYF
TGTGCCAGCAGCCAACAACTAGCGCCTAGCACAGATACGCAGTATTTT
>TRBJ2-3|TRBD2|TRBV7-2|NA
CASSLGASGRSGTQYF
TGTGCCAGCAGCTTAGGGGCTAGCGGGCGCTCCGGTACGCAGTATTTT
>TRBJ2-7|TRBD2|TRBV16|many
CASSLTSGEQYF
TGTGCCAGCAGCCTAACTAGCGGCGAGCAGTACTTC
>TRBJ2-7|NA|TRBV7-2|many
CASSLGSVNHEQYF
TGTGCCAGCAGCTTAGGTTCAGTTAACCACGAGCAGTACTTC
>TRBJ2-5|NA|TRBV20-1|few
CSAREASKETQYF
TGCAGTGCTAGAGAGGCGAGTAAAGAGACCCAGTACTTC
>TRBJ1-1|TRBD1|TRBV29-1|few
CSTDRGTDTEAFF
TGCAGCACTGACAGGGGGACCGACACTGAAGCTTTCTTT
>TRBJ2-2|TRBD1|TRBV7-9|NA
CASSGGPQTGRARGLFF
TGTGCCAGCAGCGGCGGCCCCCAGACAGGGCGCGCAAGGGGGCTGTTTTTT
>TRBJ1-1|TRBD1|TRBV6-6|many
CASSFSLTGDLEAFF
TGTGCCAGCAGTTTCTCCCTGACAGGGGATCTCGAAGCTTTCTTT
>TRBJ1-2|NA|TRBV6-1|many
CASSADTLGYGYTF
TGTGCCAGCAGTGCGGACACCCTGGGGTATGGCTACACCTTC
>TRBJ2-1|NA|TRBV4-3|many
CASSQASNEQFF
TGCGCCAGCAGCCAAGCGTCCAATGAGCAGTTCTTC
>TRBJ1-5|NA|TRBV12-3/TRBV12-4|many
CASSRPYQPQHF
TGTGCCAGCAGTCGCCCTTATCAGCCCCAGCATTTT
>TRBJ2-7|NA|TRBV12-3/TRBV12-4|few
CASSSGPGDYEQYF
TGTGCCAGCAGTTCAGGACCGGGAGACTACGAGCAGTACTTC
>TRBJ1-2|NA|TRBV7-2|many
CASSRGGAGSGYTF
TGTGCCAGCAGCCGGGGAGGGGCAGGTAGCGGCTACACCTTC
>TRBJ1-2|TRBD1|TRBV19|many
CASQGTDYGYTF
TGTGCCAGCCAAGGGACAGACTATGGCTACACCTTC
>TRBJ1-2|NA|TRBV28|NA
CASSNPDSYGYTF
TGTGCCAGCAGTAATCCGGACAGCTATGGCTACACCTTC
>TRBJ2-1|TRBD2|TRBV6-2/TRBV6-3|few
CASRTPGLASYNEQFF
TGTGCCAGCAGAACCCCGGGACTAGCGTCCTACAATGAGCAGTTCTTC
>TRBJ2-7|NA|TRBV5-1|many
CASSLEGWGEQYF
TGCGCCAGCAGCTTGGAAGGCTGGGGCGAGCAGTACTTC
>TRBJ2-1|TRBD2|TRBV20-1|few
CSASLPGGFYNEQFF
TGCAGTGCTAGCCTTCCCGGGGGGTTTTACAATGAGCAGTTCTTC
>TRBJ2-1|NA|TRBV29-1|few
CSVRGPSYNEQFF
TGCAGCGTTCGGGGACCTTCCTACAATGAGCAGTTCTTC
>TRBJ2-5|TRBD2|TRBV5-5|many
CASILGRVETQYF
TGTGCCAGCATCTTGGGGAGGGTGGAGACCCAGTACTTC
>TRBJ2-7|NA|TRBV20-1|few
CSARVSGGPSYEQYF
TGCAGTGCTAGAGTGTCAGGCGGACCCAGTTACGAGCAGTACTTC
>TRBJ2-6|NA|TRBV29-1|many
CSVAGSTSGANVLTF
TGCAGCGTCGCCGGATCCACCTCTGGGGCCAACGTCCTGACTTTC
>TRBJ1-4|NA|TRBV30|many
CAGVGTNEKLFF
TGTGCCGGGGTGGGGACTAATGAAAAACTGTTTTTT